The 30 T cell receptor beta chains given below trace back to one sample, sequenced in a study of blood T cells in healthy people across ages. Combining a sample-barcoded 5' primer with a J-beta primer mix, a second PCR ran for roughly 6 to 12 cycles. TCRdb recomputed calls from the 5' RACE reads with MiXCR, one row per CDR3 protein. The sample records approximately 690,000 distinct CDR3 sequences, roughly three fifths being singletons. The sample consisted of blood. The receptors here all came from a man between 60 and 75 years old in good health.

V is TRBV3-1 and J is TRBJ1-4, with D perhaps matching TRBD1 (6 bases). Trimming stripped 4 bases from V and 8 bases from J, with 14 bases between. Germline V CDR1 and CDR2: LGHDT, YNNKEL (reference sequence). This CDR3 is built from 14 residues. This CDR3 is CASSRTATGEKLFF. The CDR3 coding sequence is TGTGCCAGCAGCCGGACAGCTACAGGGGAAAAACTGTTTTTT.

The chain carries TRBV29-1 and TRBJ1-1, with D unclear. V lost 2 bases and J 1 base, leaving 2 bases between the germline ends. From germline, CDR1 is SQVTM and CDR2 ANQGSEA. The length of the CDR3 is 11 residues. CDR3 coding DNA: TGCAGCGTTGAAAGGAACACTGAAGCTTTCTTT. Amino acid sequence: CSVERNTEAFF. The full variable domain, in which reference TRBV29-1 and TRBJ1-1 provide the parts outside the CDR3, is SAVISQKPSRDICQRGTSLTIQCQVDSQVTMMFWYRQQPGQSLTLIATANQGSEATYESGFVIDKFPISRPNLTFSTLTVSNMSPEDSSIYLCSVERNTEAFFGQGTRLTVV.

This chain links TRBV4-2 with TRBJ2-1; 9 bases are shared with TRBD2. Germline CDR1 reads LGHNA; CDR2 reads YNFKEQ. J was trimmed by 5 bases and V by 2 bases; bases with no gene match: 10. The CDR3 is 17 amino acids. The DNA for the CDR3 is TGTGCCAGCAGCCAAAACCCGTGGGCTAGCGGGAACAATGAGCAGTTCTTC. As protein: CASSQNPWASGNNEQFF.

The V call is TRBV28, the J call TRBJ2-7; 7 bases align to TRBD2. CDR1 is MDHEN and CDR2 is SYDVKM in the germline V gene. V gave up 2 bases and J gave up 10 bases; unmatched junction bases: 14. CDR3 length equals 15 residues. The CDR3 DNA is TGTGCCAGCAGTTTAGCTAGCGGCGGGGTTTTGGATCAGTACTTC. Its translation: CASSLASGGVLDQYF.

The chain is built from TRBV5-1 and TRBJ2-7; 8 nucleotides line up with TRBD1. CDR3 length: 14 amino acids. From germline, CDR1 is SGHRS and CDR2 YFSETQ. V shed 0 bases and J 6 bases; nucleotides not matched to a gene: 5. The CDR3 DNA follows: TGCGCCAGCAGCTTGGCTGGGACAGGAGTCGAGCAGTACTTC. Its translation is CASSLAGTGVEQYF.

This chain connects TRBV4-2 to TRBJ2-5; 7 bases map to TRBD1. The CDR3 runs to 16 residues. The V and J ends lost 2 bases and 0 bases, in that order; junction bases with no gene match: 6. Germline CDR1 is LGHNA and CDR2 is YNFKEQ. CDR3 residues: CASSQMGQYYQETQYF. As DNA, the CDR3 is TGTGCCAGCAGCCAAATGGGACAGTACTACCAAGAGACCCAGTACTTC.

The chain recombines TRBV20-1 with TRBJ2-7; the D gene is possibly TRBD1 (5 bases). The V gene lost 3 bases and the J gene lost 1 base, with 7 bases spanning the gap. This CDR3 contains 12 residues. Germline loops: CDR1 DFQATT, CDR2 SNEGSKA (reference sequence). This CDR3 is CSARTASYEQYF. The CDR3 DNA reads TGCAGTGCTAGGACAGCATCCTACGAGCAGTACTTC.

The chain carries TRBV20-1 and TRBJ2-1, with TRBD2 matching over 12 bases. CDR1 is DFQATT and CDR2 is SNEGSKA in the germline V gene (reference sequence). The ends lost 3 bases at V and 6 bases at J; junction bases unmatched: 9. The CDR3 contains 16 residues. The CDR3 nucleotides read TGCAGTGCTAGTCAAATGACTAGCGGGAGAGGCAATGAGCAGTTCTTC. This codes for CSASQMTSGRGNEQFF.

This clonotype was found a few times. The rearrangement uses TRBV20-1 and TRBJ1-2; D is undetermined. The V end lost 8 bases, the J end lost 0 bases, and 13 bases lay between the germline ends. Looked up from germline, CDR1 is DFQATT and CDR2 is SNEGSKA (reference sequence). The CDR3 is 13 residues long. The DNA of the CDR3 is TGCAGTCGACATACACCCTCTAACTATGGCTACACCTTC. Amino acid sequence: CSRHTPSNYGYTF.

The V and J genes are TRBV6-5 and TRBJ2-5; a weak D match, TRBD1 (5 bases). This CDR3 has 14 amino acids. V was clipped by 7 bases and J by 6 bases, with 18 bases between them. CDR1 is MNHEY and CDR2 is SVGAGI in the germline V gene. CDR3 DNA: TGTGCCAGCAAAGAGGACAAGGGTGGCCAGACCCAGTACTTC. It yields the protein CASKEDKGGQTQYF.

The chain combines TRBV3-1 with TRBJ1-4; a possible D gene is TRBD1 (6 bases). The CDR3 contains 16 residues. From germline, CDR1 is LGHDT and CDR2 YNNKEL (reference sequence). V lost 1 base and J 3 bases, leaving 12 bases between the germline ends. CDR3 residues: CASSQAGAGPNEKLFF. DNA of the CDR3: TGTGCCAGCAGCCAAGCGGGGGCAGGGCCTAATGAAAAACTGTTTTTT. Filled out from reference TRBV3-1 and TRBJ1-4, the complete variable domain reads DTAVSQTPKYLVTQMGNDKSIKCEQNLGHDTMYWYKQDSKKFLKIMFSYNNKELIINETVPNRFSPKSPDKAHLNLHINSLELGDSAVYFCASSQAGAGPNEKLFFGSGTQLSVL.

This clonotype appeared a few times. This rearrangement joins TRBV29-1 to TRBJ2-5, with no clear D. Trimming took off 8 bases at V and 5 bases at J, with 12 bases between the two ends. There are 11 residues in the CDR3. Germline loops: CDR1 SQVTM, CDR2 ANQGSEA. CDR3 region: CSTQRGETQYF. As DNA, the CDR3 is TGCAGCACCCAGCGTGGGGAGACCCAGTACTTC.

There are a few counts of this clonotype. The chain combines TRBV7-9 with TRBJ2-3; 8 bases align to TRBD1. Trimming at V came to 5 bases and at J to 0 bases, leaving 4 bases not matched to a gene. CDR1 and CDR2 from the germline V gene are SEHNR and FQNEAQ (reference sequence). This CDR3 comprises 15 residues. CDR3 bases: TGTGCCAGCAGCCCGGGACAGGCGAGCACAGATACGCAGTATTTT. Translating it yields CASSPGQASTDTQYF.

V and J are TRBV7-2 and TRBJ2-7; 10 nucleotides line up with TRBD2. Near its end, the DNA agrees better with TRBJ2-5, so the J call may be wrong. Looked up from germline, CDR1 is SGHTA and CDR2 is FQGNSA. The CDR3 has 16 residues. Here the CDR3 reads CASSLGASGGVETQYF. In nucleotides, the CDR3 is TGTGCCAGCAGCTTAGGGGCTAGCGGGGGTGTAGAGACCCAGTACTTC.

This clonotype came up a few times. V usage is TRBV6-6 and J usage is TRBJ2-3, with a tentative D call TRBD2 (7 bases). The germline V gene has CDR1 MNHNY and CDR2 SVGAGI (reference sequence). The CDR3 extends over 15 amino acids. The germline V and J ends were trimmed by 7 bases and 0 bases, with 14 bases remaining between them. The CDR3 here is CASTHRGASTDTQYF. The CDR3 DNA reads TGTGCCAGCACTCACCGGGGGGCAAGCACAGATACGCAGTATTTT.

This chain links TRBV20-1 with TRBJ2-4; D is ambiguous. Per the germline V gene, CDR1 is DFQATT and CDR2 is SNEGSKA (reference sequence). With 3 bases removed from V and 1 base from J, the gap between germline ends came to 10 bases. This CDR3 spans 14 amino acids. The CDR3 here is CSASQVGAKNIQYF. In DNA form, the CDR3 reads TGCAGTGCTAGTCAGGTTGGGGCCAAAAACATTCAGTACTTC.

The chain links TRBV28 to TRBJ2-5; 12 nucleotides match TRBD2. V lost 5 bases and J lost 2; bases outside the gene matches: 6. The CDR3 is 16 residues long. Germline V CDR1 and CDR2: MDHEN, SYDVKM. CDR3 region: CASSAGTSGLQETQYF. Written as DNA, the CDR3 is TGTGCCAGCAGTGCCGGGACTAGCGGGCTTCAAGAGACCCAGTACTTC.

The chain couples TRBV11-2 to TRBJ2-1; 10 bases match TRBD1. This CDR3 contains 14 residues. The ends lost 8 bases at V and 5 bases at J; junction bases unmatched: 6. Germline CDR1 and CDR2: SGHAT and FQNNGV. The CDR3 reads CASSDRGNHNEQFF. In DNA form, the CDR3 reads TGTGCCAGCTCGGACAGGGGGAATCACAATGAGCAGTTCTTC.

This clonotype was counted only a few times. The V call is TRBV20-1, the J call TRBJ2-1; tentatively, D is TRBD2 (6 bases). CDR3 length equals 14 residues. The germline CDR1 and CDR2 sequences are DFQATT and SNEGSKA (reference sequence). Trimming removed 4 bases at V and 7 bases at J, with 17 bases between. CDR3 region: CSATRDSSRNEQFF. DNA of the CDR3: TGCAGTGCTACCCGGGACTCCTCTCGAAATGAGCAGTTCTTC.

This rearrangement joins TRBV2 to TRBJ2-7; a possible D gene is TRBD2 (6 bases). Germline loops: CDR1 SNHLY, CDR2 FYNNEI. This CDR3 contains 13 residues. Trimming shortened V by 10 bases and J by 5 bases, and 18 bases separated the two germline ends. The CDR3 nucleotides read TGTGCCACCGGGACTCGGTCTTGGAACGAGCAGTACTTC. It codes for CATGTRSWNEQYF. Full variable domain (outside the CDR3, taken from reference TRBV2 and TRBJ2-7): EPEVTQTPSHQVTQMGQEVILRCVPISNHLYFYWYRQILGQKVEFLVSFYNNEISEKSEIFDDQFSVERPDGSNFTLKIRSTKLEDSAMYFCATGTRSWNEQYFGPGTRLTVT.

The V gene is TRBV21-1, the J gene TRBJ2-5; the tabulated D call, TRBD2, remains unverified against the DNA. TRBV21-1 counts as a pseudogene. CDR3 length: 12 amino acids. The DNA for the CDR3 is TGTGCCAGCAAGGGGCCACTAGACGGGCAGTACTTC. This sequence encodes CASKGPLDGQYF.

There are a few counts of this clonotype. The V and J genes are TRBV4-2 and TRBJ2-5, with D possibly called TRBD1 or TRBD2 (5 bases each). The V and J ends lost 0 bases and 9 bases respectively, with 11 bases between them. This CDR3 is 13 amino acids long. The germline CDR1 and CDR2 sequences are LGHNA and YNFKEQ. As DNA, the CDR3 is TGTGCCAGCAGCCAAGATTTGGGACGAGCCCAGTACTTC. This encodes CASSQDLGRAQYF.

The chain recombines TRBV5-6 with TRBJ1-6; tentative D call: TRBD1 (5 bases). V was trimmed by 3 bases and J by 10 bases, leaving 11 bases between them. Germline CDR1 and CDR2: SGHDT and YYEEEE. The CDR3 loop spans 13 amino acids. The CDR3: CASSWGSGSPLHF. The CDR3 DNA is TGTGCCAGCAGCTGGGGGTCGGGGTCACCCCTCCACTTT. Full variable domain (outside the CDR3, taken from reference TRBV5-6 and TRBJ1-6): DAGVTQSPTHLIKTRGQQVTLRCSPKSGHDTVSWYQQALGQGPQFIFQYYEEEERQRGNFPDRFSGHQFPNYSSELNVNALLLGDSALYLCASSWGSGSPLHFGNGTRLTVT.

V gene TRBV5-1 combines with J gene TRBJ1-2; 7 bases fit TRBD1. The CDR3 is made up of 15 amino acids. V gave up 1 base and J gave up 8 bases; unmatched junction bases: 11. Germline V gives CDR1 SGHRS, CDR2 YFSETQ. CDR3 nucleotides: TGCGCCAGCAGCTTGACCAAAGGGGGCGCCGAGGGCTACACCTTC. Protein: CASSLTKGGAEGYTF.

The J gene is TRBJ2-5, the V gene TRBV5-1; tentative D call: TRBD1 (5 bases). Germline V gene sequence: CDR1 SGHRS, CDR2 YFSETQ. The CDR3 extends over 14 amino acids. Trimming took off 4 bases at V and 5 bases at J, with 15 bases between the two ends. The CDR3 bases are TGCGCCAGCAGCGACCCGCAGGGCTCGGAGACCCAGTACTTC. Its translation is CASSDPQGSETQYF.

This clonotype occurred once. J is TRBJ1-1 and V is TRBV6-5; D is unclear. Germline V gene lookup returns CDR1 MNHEY and CDR2 SVGAGI. The CDR3 sequence is 15 residues long. V was trimmed by 5 bases and J by 5 bases, leaving 18 bases between them. The CDR3 DNA is TGTGCCAGCAGTCACCGGGCAGGAAGCCGAACTGAAGCTTTCTTT. Translation gives CASSHRAGSRTEAFF.

This clonotype was counted at least ten times. The gene calls are TRBV2 and TRBJ2-7, with D perhaps given as TRBD1 or TRBD2 (5 bases each). The CDR3 runs to 11 residues. The V and J ends lost 7 bases and 8 bases respectively, with 12 bases between them. From germline, CDR1 is SNHLY and CDR2 FYNNEI. CDR3 nucleotide sequence: TGTGCCAGCACACCGGGACGCCAGCAGTACTTC. Its protein is CASTPGRQQYF.

The table lists this clonotype with a few counts. The rearrangement uses TRBV18 and TRBJ2-7; D unresolved. V shed 2 bases and J shed 3 bases, with 8 bases lying between them. Germline lookup yields CDR1 KGHSH and CDR2 LQKENI. The CDR3 runs 13 residues. CDR3 region: CASSPGFGYEQYF. In DNA form, the CDR3 reads TGTGCCAGCTCACCAGGGTTCGGCTACGAGCAGTACTTC.

The chain carries TRBV10-2 and TRBJ2-1; 10 positions agree with TRBD2. The DNA end is a closer match to TRBJ2-7, so the J assignment may be wrong. The CDR3 covers 16 residues. The germline V gene encodes CDR1 WSHSY and CDR2 SAAADI. CDR3 DNA sequence: TGCGCCAGCAGTGAGTCCCCGGCTAGCGGGGGATACGAGCAGTACTTC. This gives the protein CASSESPASGGYEQYF.

The genes are TRBV7-2 and TRBJ2-2; D remains ambiguous. Germline V CDR1 and CDR2: SGHTA, FQGNSA. The CDR3 sequence is 15 residues long. Trimming pared 2 bases from V and 4 bases from J, leaving 11 bases between. The CDR3 DNA follows: TGTGCCAGCAGCTTATTGCGTACAGTCACCGGGGAGCTGTTTTTT. It yields the protein CASSLLRTVTGELFF.